This passage covers 28 T cell receptor beta chains from one sample sequenced in a study of PD-1 blockade in classical Hodgkin lymphoma. Profiling relied on immunoSEQ multiplex PCR, and the TCRdb table lists in-frame clones only, not all of them. The table includes around 31,000 clones, 85% to 90% detected once. With no exception, relapse followed autologous stem cell transplantation in all patients, and brentuximab vedotin exposure varied. By magnetic negative selection, CD4+ T cells were purified from thawed PBMCs. This specimen consisted of CD4+ T cells from blood, obtained at baseline. All receptors come from a human donor with classical Hodgkin lymphoma.

The chain has TRBV27 and TRBJ2-1, with TRBD2 matching over 8 bases. The V gene end was trimmed by 6 bases and the J gene end by 3 bases; junction bases not matched to a gene: 4. The CDR3 contains 14 residues. CDR1 and CDR2 from the germline V gene are MNHEY and SMNVEV (reference sequence). As DNA, the CDR3 is TGTGCCAGCAGAGCAGCGGGAGTCTACAATGAGCAGTTCTTC. Translation gives CASRAAGVYNEQFF.

The rearrangement joins TRBV6-5 to TRBJ2-7, with D possibly TRBD1 on 5 matching bases. The ends were cut back, 6 bases at V and 2 bases at J, with 17 bases in the middle. This CDR3 is built from 15 residues. Germline lookup yields CDR1 MNHEY and CDR2 SVGAGI. CDR3 DNA: TGTGCCAGCAGGGGGAAAACAGGTTTCGCCTACGAGCAGTACTTC. Protein product: CASRGKTGFAYEQYF.

The chain joins TRBV5-1 to TRBJ2-1, with D unclear. The V end was cut by 1 base, the J end by 4 bases, with 6 bases between. This CDR3 is built from 13 residues. Germline V CDR1 and CDR2: SGHRS, YFSETQ. CDR3 residues: CASSLSDYNEQFF. The CDR3 region has the DNA TGCGCCAGCAGCTTGTCAGATTACAATGAGCAGTTCTTC.

The chain couples TRBV7-2 to TRBJ2-1; 8 bases map to TRBD2. J lost 4 bases, V lost 7 bases, and 12 bases had no gene match. The CDR3 runs to 16 residues. Germline CDR1 and CDR2: SGHTA and FQGNSA. The CDR3 protein is CASKLKAGVGYNEQFF. The CDR3 DNA sequence: TGTGCCAGCAAGTTAAAAGCGGGAGTGGGATACAATGAGCAGTTCTTC.

The rearrangement joins TRBV12-5 to TRBJ2-7; perhaps TRBD2 as D (6 bases). The V gene lost 2 bases and the J gene lost 0 bases, with 20 bases spanning the gap. The V gene's germline CDR1 is LGHNT and CDR2 FRNRAP. The CDR3 sequence is 18 residues long. Here the CDR3 DNA reads TGTGCTAGTGGTTTGTTTTGGTTGCAGGGAGGAGGCTCCTACGAGCAGTACTTC. It encodes CASGLFWLQGGGSYEQYF.

The chain uses TRBV19 and TRBJ1-2, with TRBD1 matching 7 bases. CDR1 and CDR2 from the germline V gene are LNHDA and SQIVND (reference sequence). CDR3 length equals 15 residues. V lost 5 bases to trimming and J lost 1 base; unmatched junction nucleotides: 7. The CDR3 DNA sequence: TGTGCCAGTAGTGGCTGGACAGGATTTAACTATGGCTACACCTTC. It is translated as CASSGWTGFNYGYTF. The variable domain in full, completed from reference TRBV19 and TRBJ1-2, reads DGGITQSPKYLFRKEGQNVTLSCEQNLNHDAMYWYRQDPGQGLRLIYYSQIVNDFQKGDIAEGYSVSREKKESFPLTVTSAQKNPTAFYLCASSGWTGFNYGYTFGSGTRLTVV.

This clone was picked up a small number of times. This chain links TRBV7-2 with TRBJ2-7; D is unclear. This CDR3 has 14 amino acids. V was clipped by 5 bases and J by 4 bases, with 15 bases between them. CDR1 SGHTA and CDR2 FQGNSA come from the germline V gene. CDR3 protein: CASSNYGSGYEQYF. CDR3 nucleotides: TGTGCCAGCAGCAACTACGGAAGTGGGTACGAGCAGTACTTC.

The genes are TRBV15 and TRBJ2-7, with D perhaps TRBD1 (6 bases). The CDR3 is made up of 16 amino acids. CDR1 and CDR2 from the germline V gene are LNHNV and YYDKDF (reference sequence). Trimming cost V 3 bases and J 6 bases, with 21 bases left between them. DNA for the CDR3: TGTGCCACCAGCAGGGATATTGGGGGCAGGGTAGGCGAGCAGTACTTC. It specifies CATSRDIGGRVGEQYF.

This chain links TRBV30 with TRBJ2-5, with a tentative D call TRBD1 (6 bases). The J call is doubtful: the DNA matches TRBJ2-7 better. Germline-derived CDR1 and CDR2 are GTSNPN and SVGIG (reference sequence). CDR3 length: 16 residues. The CDR3 region is CAWRRHRAGDDYEQYF. The CDR3 bases are TGTGCCTGGAGGCGGCATCGGGCAGGGGATGACTACGAGCAGTACTTC.

The chain couples TRBV27 to TRBJ1-5; 7 nucleotides line up with TRBD1. Germline assignment: CDR1 MNHEY and CDR2 SMNVEV (reference sequence). The junction had 7 bases not matched to a gene; V was cut back by 8 bases and J by 0 bases. The CDR3 covers 15 residues. The CDR3 spells CASRAGTVSNQPQHF. CDR3 DNA sequence: TGTGCCAGCCGGGCAGGGACAGTTAGCAATCAGCCCCAGCATTTT.

The CDR3: CASSRTGTEAFF. The CDR3 coding sequence is TGTGCCAGCTCGCGGACAGGCACTGAAGCTTTCTTT. The J gene is TRBJ1-1, the V gene TRBV18; 7 positions match TRBD1. The germline V gene has CDR1 KGHSH and CDR2 LQKENI. V gave up 6 bases and J gave up 4 bases; unmatched junction bases: 2. The CDR3 loop spans 12 amino acids.

The chain carries TRBV15 and TRBJ2-7; a possible D gene is TRBD2 (6 bases). Germline assignment: CDR1 LNHNV and CDR2 YYDKDF (reference sequence). CDR3 length: 14 residues. V lost 5 bases and J 0 bases, leaving 11 bases between the germline ends. CDR3 nucleotide sequence: TGTGCCACCAGCTCTGGCGGGGCCTCCTACGAGCAGTACTTC. It translates to CATSSGGASYEQYF. The full variable domain, rest sourced from reference TRBV15 and TRBJ2-7, is DAMVIQNPRYQVTQFGKPVTLSCSQTLNHNVMYWYQQKSSQAPKLLFHYYDKDFNNEADTPDNFQSRRPNTSFCFLDIRSPGLGDTAMYLCATSSGGASYEQYFGPGTRLTVT.

CDR3 amino acids: CASSEARGQYGYTF. CDR3 sequence (DNA): TGTGCCAGCAGTGAAGCGAGGGGGCAATATGGCTACACCTTC. The rearrangement uses TRBV6-1 and TRBJ1-2; TRBD1 matches at 7 bases. With V trimmed by 0 bases and J by 5 bases, 3 bases remained unmatched. This CDR3 contains 14 residues. Germline values: CDR1 MNHNS, CDR2 SASEGT.

This chain joins TRBV7-2 and TRBJ2-1, with TRBD1 identical over 9 bases. V lost 6 bases to trimming and J lost 9 bases; unmatched junction nucleotides: 12. Germline V gives CDR1 SGHTA, CDR2 FQGNSA. CDR3 length: 15 residues. The CDR3 loop reads CASRPGQGSGGEQFF. The CDR3 bases are TGTGCCAGCAGGCCGGGACAGGGCTCGGGGGGTGAGCAGTTCTTC.

The CDR3: CASLLAAYSNQPQHF. CDR3 coding DNA: TGTGCCAGCCTCCTGGCCGCTTATAGCAATCAGCCCCAGCATTTT. This sequence joins TRBV28 and TRBJ1-5; D not certain. With 8 bases removed from V and 0 bases from J, the gap between germline ends came to 14 bases. CDR1 and CDR2 (germline): MDHEN, SYDVKM. This CDR3 has 15 amino acids. Looking up the rest from reference TRBV28 and TRBJ1-5 gives the full variable domain: DVKVTQSSRYLVKRTGEKVFLECVQDMDHENMFWYRQDPGLGLRLIYFSYDVKMKEKGDIPEGYSVSREKKERFSLILESASTNQTSMYLCASLLAAYSNQPQHFGDGTRLSIL.

This sequence joins TRBV19 and TRBJ2-1, with 10 positions matching TRBD2. V lost 6 bases, J lost 4 bases, and 6 bases stayed unmatched. Germline CDR1 and CDR2: LNHDA and SQIVND (reference sequence). The CDR3 is made up of 15 amino acids. The CDR3 reads CASSTAGLAYNEQFF. In DNA form, the CDR3 reads TGTGCCAGTAGCACCGCGGGACTAGCGTACAATGAGCAGTTCTTC.

The rearrangement uses TRBV7-2 and TRBJ1-1; possible D gene TRBD1, 6 bases. V dropped 1 base and J dropped 3 bases, with 24 bases sitting between them. The CDR3 is made up of 19 amino acids. Germline V gives CDR1 SGHTA, CDR2 FQGNSA. This CDR3 is CASSLVRLRANRADTEAFF. The CDR3 DNA sequence: TGTGCCAGCAGCTTAGTTAGACTTAGGGCAAACAGGGCGGACACTGAAGCTTTCTTT. Supplemented by reference TRBV7-2 and TRBJ1-1, the full variable domain reads GAGVSQSPSNKVTEKGKDVELRCDPISGHTALYWYRQSLGQGLEFLIYFQGNSAPDKSGLPSDRFSAERTGGSVSTLTIQRTQQEDSAVYLCASSLVRLRANRADTEAFFGQGTRLTVV.

J is TRBJ1-3 and V is TRBV27; D perhaps matches TRBD1 (5 bases). Looked up from germline, CDR1 is MNHEY and CDR2 is SMNVEV (reference sequence). V was clipped by 5 bases and J by 3 bases, with 14 bases between them. This CDR3 region has 15 residues. The CDR3: CASSRQPVIGNTIYF. The DNA of the CDR3 is TGTGCCAGCAGTCGACAGCCCGTTATTGGAAACACCATATATTTT.

The chain couples TRBV11-2 to TRBJ2-7, with a tentative D call TRBD1 (6 bases). Per germline, CDR1 SGHAT and CDR2 FQNNGV. This CDR3 has 17 residues. V was shortened by 8 bases and J by 5 bases, with 28 bases between the two germline ends. CDR3: CASGPRGRGPLGNEQYF. As DNA, the CDR3 is TGTGCCAGCGGACCCCGGGGCAGGGGCCCCCTAGGTAACGAGCAGTACTTC.

The chain joins TRBV4-3 to TRBJ1-3, with D hard to call. Trimming left V 0 bases short and J 0 bases short, with 3 bases between. Per the germline V gene, CDR1 is LGHNA and CDR2 is YSLEER. CDR3 length equals 14 residues. CDR3 nucleotide sequence: TGCGCCAGCAGCCAAGAGGACTCTGGAAACACCATATATTTT. This translates into CASSQEDSGNTIYF.

The chain couples TRBV19 to TRBJ2-1; 14 nucleotides match TRBD2. This CDR3 has 15 amino acids. Per the germline V gene, CDR1 is LNHDA and CDR2 is SQIVND (reference sequence). V trimming: 5 bases; J trimming: 7 bases; junction bases outside the gene matches: 4. The CDR3 region is CASSAGLAGANEQFF. The CDR3 coding sequence is TGTGCCAGTAGTGCGGGACTAGCGGGAGCGAATGAGCAGTTCTTC.

The chain links TRBV6-1 to TRBJ2-3; D unclear. The CDR3 is 12 amino acids. V dropped 3 bases and J dropped 2 bases, with 3 bases sitting between them. Germline assignment: CDR1 MNHNS and CDR2 SASEGT. The CDR3 region has the DNA TGTGCCAGCAGTGAGTTCACAGATACGCAGTATTTT. Residues: CASSEFTDTQYF.

This chain uses TRBV10-3 with TRBJ1-1; tentatively, D is TRBD1 (6 bases). The V and J ends lost 8 bases and 0 bases respectively, with 16 bases between them. CDR1 and CDR2 (germline): ENHRY, SYGVKD. This CDR3 is built from 15 residues. CDR3: CAIRGFGTMNTEAFF. CDR3 sequence (DNA): TGTGCCATCCGGGGCTTCGGGACAATGAACACTGAAGCTTTCTTT.

This clone was counted a few times. This rearrangement joins TRBV4-2 to TRBJ2-7; D call uncertain. The CDR3 is made up of 16 amino acids. In germline, CDR1 is LGHNA, CDR2 YNFKEQ. V gave up 8 bases and J gave up 5 bases, with 25 bases separating them. The CDR3 loop is CASRPLLGGDLNEQYF. The CDR3 DNA sequence: TGTGCCAGCCGCCCGCTTTTGGGCGGTGACCTCAACGAGCAGTACTTC.

As DNA, the CDR3 is TGTGCCAGCAGTTTGAGACGGAACTATGGCTACACCTTC. Protein: CASSLRRNYGYTF. This chain uses TRBV28 with TRBJ1-2; D remains unclear. The CDR3 is 13 amino acids. Germline assignment: CDR1 MDHEN and CDR2 SYDVKM. Trimming left V 3 bases short and J 2 bases short, with 7 bases between.

V is TRBV21-1 and J is TRBJ2-1; the table names TRBD2, a call not compared with the DNA. TRBV21-1 is deemed a pseudogene. This CDR3 has 18 amino acids. The CDR3 DNA sequence: TGTGCCAGCAGCTCACATCCGGGGAGGACTAGCGGCGCAAATGAGCAGTTCTTC. Its protein product is CASSSHPGRTSGANEQFF.

The chain combines TRBV7-9 with TRBJ2-3; a possible D gene is TRBD2 (6 bases). The CDR3 is 18 residues long. Germline V CDR1 and CDR2: SEHNR, FQNEAQ (reference sequence). V was trimmed by 3 bases and J by 0 bases, leaving 19 bases between them. The CDR3 reads CASSLVHTRDSSTDTQYF. For the CDR3, the DNA is TGTGCCAGCAGCTTGGTTCATACTAGGGACTCAAGCACAGATACGCAGTATTTT.

In nucleotides, the CDR3 is TGTGCCAGCTCACCACCGGGACTAGCGGGAGCCGGGGAGCTGTTTTTT. This encodes CASSPPGLAGAGELFF. The chain carries TRBV18 and TRBJ2-2; 14 bases are a match to TRBD2. CDR3 length: 16 amino acids. V was clipped by 0 bases and J by 6 bases; unmatched bases: 0. Germline CDR1 is KGHSH and CDR2 is LQKENI. Filled out from reference TRBV18 and TRBJ2-2, the complete variable domain reads NAGVMQNPRHLVRRRGQEARLRCSPMKGHSHVYWYRQLPEEGLKFMVYLQKENIIDESGMPKERFSAEFPKEGPSILRIQQVVRGDSAAYFCASSPPGLAGAGELFFGEGSRLTVL.